The present TCR beta chain was sequenced within a study of CD8 T cells in Susac syndrome. General study points: That the number of individuals in its TCR sequencing and HLA analysis was relatively small was acknowledged by the study.

V lost 3 bases, J lost 3 bases, and 9 bases lay in between. The CDR3 spans 13 residues. Germline CDR1 and CDR2: LNHDA and SQIVND (reference sequence). The RNA input was roughly 0.45 to 1 ug, and it was reverse transcribed with random hexamers. The immunoSEQ assay covered 54 Vbeta and 13 Jbeta segments for CDR3. TCRdb reprocessed the immunoSEQ multiplex PCR reads with MiXCR, giving one entry per CDR3 protein. Of 50,000 to 65,000 distinct CDR3 sequences listed, over 85% are singletons. Matching for age and sex applied to the controls, who were healthy donors. Regarding this clonotype: Its cognate antigen is unknown.

The chain recombines TRBV19 with TRBJ2-7, with D unresolved. The receptor was derived from a human donor in good health. The sample taken for sequencing was CD8+ T cells from PBMCs. The CDR3 loop reads CASSITSGYEQYF. For the CDR3, the DNA is TGTGCCAGTAGTATTACCTCAGGCTACGAGCAGTACTTC.